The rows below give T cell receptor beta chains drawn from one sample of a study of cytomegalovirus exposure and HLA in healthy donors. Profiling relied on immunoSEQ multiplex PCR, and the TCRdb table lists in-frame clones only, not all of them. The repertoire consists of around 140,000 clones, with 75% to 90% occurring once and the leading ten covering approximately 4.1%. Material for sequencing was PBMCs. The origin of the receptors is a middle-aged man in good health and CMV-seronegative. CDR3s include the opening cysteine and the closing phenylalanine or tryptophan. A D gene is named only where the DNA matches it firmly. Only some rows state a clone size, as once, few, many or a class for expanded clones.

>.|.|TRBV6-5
CASRQWTGELFF
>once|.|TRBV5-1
CASSLGAVNTEAFF
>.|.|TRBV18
CASSSVSGELFF
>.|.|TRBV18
CASSPGTAANTGELFF
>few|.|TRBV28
CASTYAGARSGYTF
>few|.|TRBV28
CASSLQRGSGYTF
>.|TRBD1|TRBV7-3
CASSSRTGGSGELFF
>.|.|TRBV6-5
CASQMGRGTDTQYF
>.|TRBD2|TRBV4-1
CASSQAGTSGTDTQYF
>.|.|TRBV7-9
CASSNVGDRTEAFF
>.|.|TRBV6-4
CASTDVLRDTEGCGYGYTF
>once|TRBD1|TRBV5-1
CASSLDGQGAHEQFF
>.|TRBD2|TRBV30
CAWSVSLAGTDTQYF
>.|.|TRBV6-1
CASSESAWNTEAFF
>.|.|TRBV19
CASSIYRGGDTQYF
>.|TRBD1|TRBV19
CASSIVGTANTEAFF
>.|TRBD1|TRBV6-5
CASARDRVTGELFF
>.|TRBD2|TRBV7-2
CASSFTSGGSQETQYF
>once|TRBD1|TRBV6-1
CASSAGQGLGYTF
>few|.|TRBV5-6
CASSLALNEKLFF
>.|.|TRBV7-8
CASSFLRTDTQYF
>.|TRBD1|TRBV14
CASSQDTGGRTDTQYF
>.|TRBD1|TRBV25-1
CASSELGTGGETQYF
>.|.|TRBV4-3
CASSPGQANTEAFF
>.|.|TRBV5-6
CASSLVPLGGVEAFF
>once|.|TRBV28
CASSFRSPLHF
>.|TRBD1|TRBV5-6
CASSLPGQVSGELFF
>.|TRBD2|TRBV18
CASSPLSGVNGEQFF
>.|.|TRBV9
CASSPQGHRGYTF
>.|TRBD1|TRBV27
CASSGTGTSGANVLTF
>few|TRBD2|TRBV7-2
CASSFPGLAGGITYEQYF
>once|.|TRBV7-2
CASSLDSGNNEQFF
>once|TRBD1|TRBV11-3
CASSSSGQYYEQYF
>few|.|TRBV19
CASVFSGTEAFF
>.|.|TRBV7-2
CASSPDNYGYTF
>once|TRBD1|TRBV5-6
CASSSGTGDGYTF
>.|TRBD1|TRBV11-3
CASSTQSHRGTNNEQFF
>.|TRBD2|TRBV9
CASSVPGLAGGRLDEQFF
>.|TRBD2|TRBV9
CASSGPQGSGGAEQFF